What follows are 18 T cell receptor beta chains derived from one specimen sequenced in a study of blood T cell repertoires in COVID-19. The data were produced by immunoSEQ multiplex PCR, yet TCRdb's version contains in-frame clones alone and is incomplete. Altogether more than 200,000 clones are present, about 90% being singletons, with the ten largest covering 2.2%. The sample taken for sequencing was peripheral blood. Receptor source: a woman between 50 and 59 years old with acute or convalescent COVID-19.

V and J are TRBV6-2 or TRBV6-3 and TRBJ2-4; 8 bases match TRBD2. The CDR3 has 16 amino acids. The junction had 8 bases not matched to a gene; V was cut back by 2 bases and J by 5 bases. Germline V gives CDR1 MNHEY, CDR2 SVGEGT. The CDR3 is CASSYGGSGDENIQYF. CDR3 sequence (DNA): TGTGCCAGCAGTTACGGAGGTAGCGGGGACGAAAACATTCAGTACTTC.

This sequence joins TRBV6-2 or TRBV6-3 and TRBJ2-2; 9 nucleotides agree with TRBD1. Germline CDR1 and CDR2: MNHEY and SVGEGT. Losses at the gene ends were 3 bases for V and 5 bases for J; bases not matched to a gene: 10. The CDR3 has 17 residues. Here the CDR3 reads CASSYIRRTGATGELFF. For the CDR3, the DNA is TGTGCCAGCAGTTATATCCGAAGGACAGGGGCGACCGGGGAGCTGTTTTTT.

V is TRBV9 and J is TRBJ1-1, with D maybe TRBD1 (6 bases). Germline CDR1 and CDR2: SGDLS and YYNGEE. This CDR3 spans 15 amino acids. V lost 6 bases to trimming and J lost 4 bases, with 19 bases between them. This chain's CDR3 is CASTYGQSLSTEAFF. The CDR3 DNA reads as TGTGCCAGCACCTACGGACAGTCCCTCTCCACTGAAGCTTTCTTT.

The rearrangement joins TRBV19 to TRBJ1-1; D remains unclear. V dropped 3 bases and J dropped 1 base, with 6 bases sitting between them. CDR1 and CDR2 from the germline V gene are LNHDA and SQIVND (reference sequence). The CDR3 totals 13 residues. The CDR3 protein is CASSMSENTEAFF. For the CDR3, the DNA is TGTGCCAGTAGTATGTCAGAGAACACTGAAGCTTTCTTT.

V gene TRBV19 combines with J gene TRBJ1-4; TRBD1 might be the D (5 bases). The CDR3 contains 14 residues. Germline-derived CDR1 and CDR2 are LNHDA and SQIVND (reference sequence). V was cut by 4 bases and J by 0 bases, with 6 bases left in between. CDR3 in amino acids: CASSTTATNEKLFF. DNA of the CDR3: TGTGCCAGTAGTACGACAGCAACTAATGAAAAACTGTTTTTT.

V usage is TRBV6-5 and J usage is TRBJ2-7; 10 bases are shared with TRBD1. The junction had 10 bases not matched to a gene; V was cut back by 7 bases and J by 7 bases. CDR1 is MNHEY, CDR2 SVGAGI, per germline. This CDR3 comprises 14 residues. The chain's CDR3 is CASTQGQGVSEQYF. The CDR3, as DNA: TGTGCCAGCACCCAAGGACAGGGGGTTTCTGAGCAGTACTTC.

This clone has a handful of counts. The chain employs TRBV6-5 and TRBJ2-5; D is unresolved. In germline, CDR1 is MNHEY, CDR2 SVGAGI. The CDR3 covers 14 residues. Deletions cut 6 bases from V and 0 bases from J, with 11 bases between. Written as DNA, the CDR3 is TGTGCCAGCAGCATAGAACAGAACCAAGAGACCCAGTACTTC. Encoded protein: CASSIEQNQETQYF.

This clone showed up many times. The V and J genes are TRBV6-5 and TRBJ2-3, with a weak D call TRBD2 (6 bases). The CDR3 is 16 residues long. V was cut by 2 bases and J by 0 bases, with 12 bases left in between. The germline V gene encodes CDR1 MNHEY and CDR2 SVGAGI. This chain's CDR3 is CASSYHYTSSTDTQYF. Here the CDR3 DNA reads TGTGCCAGCAGTTACCATTACACTAGCAGCACAGATACGCAGTATTTT.

The CDR3 protein is CASSLSLIYNSPLHF. CDR3 sequence (DNA): TGTGCCAGCAGTTTAAGCCTCATCTATAATTCACCCCTCCACTTT. The chain uses TRBV27 and TRBJ1-6; no reliable D call. Trimming took 2 bases from V and 3 from J, leaving 8 bases between them. The germline V gene has CDR1 MNHEY and CDR2 SMNVEV (reference sequence). The CDR3 is 15 amino acids.

The chain recombines TRBV7-2 with TRBJ1-1; no firm D call. V was cut by 3 bases and J by 6 bases, with 8 bases left in between. Germline CDR1 SGHTA, CDR2 FQGNSA. This CDR3 has 12 residues. DNA for the CDR3: TGTGCCAGCAGCTTCATGGAGGCTGAAGCTTTCTTT. This gives the protein CASSFMEAEAFF.

This clone was seen more than once but under ten times. In nucleotides, the CDR3 is TGTGCCAGCAGCTTAATAGAACCCCGGAGTAGCGGCCTCAATGAGCAGTTCTTC. This codes for CASSLIEPRSSGLNEQFF. The V gene is TRBV7-2, the J gene TRBJ2-1; tentative D call: TRBD2 (6 bases). Trimming pared 2 bases from V and 6 bases from J, leaving 23 bases between. CDR3 size: 18 residues. Germline lookup yields CDR1 SGHTA and CDR2 FQGNSA.

V is TRBV6-5 and J is TRBJ1-5; TRBD1 is a possible D gene (6 bases). V was clipped by 4 bases and J by 7 bases, with 14 bases between them. The CDR3 has 14 amino acids. Per the germline V gene, CDR1 is MNHEY and CDR2 is SVGAGI. The CDR3 is CASSLNLRGQPQHF. CDR3 nucleotide sequence: TGTGCCAGCAGTTTAAACCTCAGGGGACAGCCCCAGCATTTT.

The chain carries TRBV6-6 and TRBJ1-2; TRBD1 might be the D (5 bases). V lost 2 bases and J 6 bases, leaving 13 bases between the germline ends. Germline assignment: CDR1 MNHNY and CDR2 SVGAGI (reference sequence). CDR3 length: 14 amino acids. CDR3 region: CASSYPGTDNGYTF. The CDR3 bases are TGTGCCAGCAGTTACCCCGGGACTGATAATGGCTACACCTTC.

J is TRBJ2-1 and V is TRBV27, with 7 bases fitting TRBD1. Trimming cost V 2 bases and J 1 base; bases outside gene matches: 5. Germline values: CDR1 MNHEY, CDR2 SMNVEV (reference sequence). This CDR3 has 16 residues. CDR3 DNA sequence: TGTGCCAGCAGTTTACCACAGGGGTCGTCCTACAATGAGCAGTTCTTC. It is translated as CASSLPQGSSYNEQFF.

The chain uses TRBV6-5 and TRBJ2-5; TRBD2 aligns across 8 bases. In germline, CDR1 is MNHEY, CDR2 SVGAGI. J gave up 3 bases and V 2 bases, and 2 bases lay outside the gene matches. The CDR3 is 14 residues long. CDR3: CASSYGSGEETQYF. The CDR3 DNA follows: TGTGCCAGCAGTTACGGTAGCGGGGAAGAGACCCAGTACTTC.

The chain joins TRBV7-2 to TRBJ2-7; maybe TRBD2 (6 bases). This CDR3 contains 15 residues. Germline CDR1 and CDR2: SGHTA and FQGNSA. Trimming took 1 base from V and 3 from J, leaving 13 bases between them. The CDR3 sequence is CASSLGAGRIYEQYF. In DNA, the CDR3 is TGTGCCAGCAGCTTAGGGGCGGGACGGATCTACGAGCAGTACTTC.

The chain joins TRBV7-9 to TRBJ1-1, with D uncertain. V shed 5 bases and J shed 3 bases, with 4 bases lying between them. Germline CDR1 reads SEHNR; CDR2 reads FQNEAQ (reference sequence). The CDR3 runs 11 residues. CDR3 sequence: CASSLDTEAFF. The CDR3 DNA reads TGTGCCAGCAGCCTCGACACTGAAGCTTTCTTT.

The chain is built from TRBV18 and TRBJ2-7; 9 bases align to TRBD1. This CDR3 contains 15 residues. V was clipped by 3 bases and J by 5 bases; unmatched bases: 8. Germline values: CDR1 KGHSH, CDR2 LQKENI. The CDR3, as DNA: TGTGCCAGCTCACCGACGGTACAGGGGGCCGACGAGCAGTACTTC. Its translation is CASSPTVQGADEQYF. Filled out from reference TRBV18 and TRBJ2-7, the complete variable domain reads NAGVMQNPRHLVRRRGQEARLRCSPMKGHSHVYWYRQLPEEGLKFMVYLQKENIIDESGMPKERFSAEFPKEGPSILRIQQVVRGDSAAYFCASSPTVQGADEQYFGPGTRLTVT.